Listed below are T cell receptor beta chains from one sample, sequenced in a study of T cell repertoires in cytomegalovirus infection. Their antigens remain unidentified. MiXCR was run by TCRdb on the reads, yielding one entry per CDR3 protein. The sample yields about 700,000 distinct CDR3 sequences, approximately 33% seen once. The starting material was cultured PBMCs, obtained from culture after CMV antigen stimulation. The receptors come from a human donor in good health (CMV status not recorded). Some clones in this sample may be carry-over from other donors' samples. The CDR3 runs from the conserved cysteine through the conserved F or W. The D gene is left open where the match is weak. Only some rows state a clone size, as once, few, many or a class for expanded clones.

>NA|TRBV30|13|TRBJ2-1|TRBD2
CAWSVWGGSEQFF
TGTGCCTGGAGTGTTTGGGGCGGGAGTGAGCAGTTCTTC
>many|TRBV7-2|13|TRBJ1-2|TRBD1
CASSYGTDYGYTF
TGTGCCAGCAGCTACGGGACAGACTATGGCTACACCTTC
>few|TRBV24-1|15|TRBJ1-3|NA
CATSDAKDSRNTIYF
TGTGCCACCAGTGATGCGAAGGACAGTCGGAACACCATATATTTT
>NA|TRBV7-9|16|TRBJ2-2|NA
CASSLGFSDYTGELFF
TGTGCCAGCAGCTTAGGATTTAGCGATTACACCGGGGAGCTGTTTTTT
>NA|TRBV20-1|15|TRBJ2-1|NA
CSARVGRSSYNEQFF
TGCAGTGCTAGAGTCGGACGGAGCTCCTACAATGAGCAGTTCTTC
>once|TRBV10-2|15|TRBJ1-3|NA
CATRDLIPPGDTIYF
TGCGCCACCCGGGATCTGATTCCCCCCGGAGACACCATATATTTT
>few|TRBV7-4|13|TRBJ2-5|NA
CASSYRRGETQYF
TGTGCCAGCAGCTACCGAAGGGGAGAGACCCAGTACTTC
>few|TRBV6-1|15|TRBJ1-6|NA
CASGERVSYNSPLHF
TGTGCCAGCGGGGAAAGGGTGTCCTATAATTCACCCCTCCACTTT
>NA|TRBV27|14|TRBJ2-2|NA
CASTKRGRTGELFF
TGTGCCAGCACCAAACGGGGGCGGACCGGGGAGCTGTTTTTT
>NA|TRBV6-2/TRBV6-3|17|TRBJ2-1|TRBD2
CASSYRVAGGYPGEQFF
TGTGCCAGCAGTTACCGCGTAGCGGGAGGTTATCCGGGGGAGCAGTTCTTC
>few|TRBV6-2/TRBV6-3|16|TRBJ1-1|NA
CASAITVGQPNTEAFF
TGTGCCAGCGCCATAACGGTTGGACAACCGAACACTGAAGCTTTCTTT
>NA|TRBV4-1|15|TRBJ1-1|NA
CASSQGAGVRTEAFF
TGCGCCAGCAGCCAAGGGGCAGGGGTTAGGACTGAAGCTTTCTTT
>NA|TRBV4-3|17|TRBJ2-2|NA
CASSQELVVANTGELFF
TGCGCCAGCAGCCAAGAACTAGTTGTTGCGAACACCGGGGAGCTGTTTTTT
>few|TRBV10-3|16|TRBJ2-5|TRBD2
CAISELLAASQETQYF
TGTGCCATCAGTGAGCTTCTAGCGGCCTCCCAAGAGACCCAGTACTTC
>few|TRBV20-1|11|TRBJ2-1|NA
CSARGTSEQFF
TGCAGTGCTAGAGGGACATCCGAGCAGTTCTTC
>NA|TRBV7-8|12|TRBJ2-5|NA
CASSELGETQYF
TGTGCCAGCAGCGAATTAGGGGAGACCCAGTACTTC
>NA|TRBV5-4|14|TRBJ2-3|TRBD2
CASTLPGTSGGQYF
TGTGCCAGCACACTACCCGGGACTAGCGGAGGGCAGTATTTT
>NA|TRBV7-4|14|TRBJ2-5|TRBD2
CASSPRGGVETQYF
TGTGCCAGCAGCCCCCGGGGGGGGGTCGAGACCCAGTACTTC
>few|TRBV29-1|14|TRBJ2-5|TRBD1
CSVSGGIYGETQYF
TGCAGCGTGTCAGGGGGCATTTACGGCGAGACCCAGTACTTC
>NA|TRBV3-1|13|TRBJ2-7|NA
CASSQGGFYEQYF
TGTGCCAGCAGCCAAGGCGGTTTTTACGAGCAGTACTTC
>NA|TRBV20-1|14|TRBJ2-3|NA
CSARDQSRASAQYF
TGCAGTGCTAGAGATCAATCCCGGGCTAGTGCGCAGTATTTT
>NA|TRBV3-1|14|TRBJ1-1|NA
CASSQEAGLTEAFF
TGTGCCAGCAGCCAAGAGGCAGGGCTCACCGAAGCTTTCTTT
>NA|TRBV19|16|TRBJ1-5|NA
CASAGTAKSVNQPQHF
TGTGCCAGTGCAGGGACGGCGAAATCCGTCAATCAGCCCCAGCATTTT
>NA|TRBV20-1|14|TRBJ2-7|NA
CSASSEGSGFEQYF
TGCAGTGCTAGTTCGGAGGGATCGGGGTTTGAGCAGTACTTC
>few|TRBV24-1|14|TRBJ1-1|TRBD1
CATSPTGVGTEAFF
TGTGCCACCAGTCCCACAGGGGTTGGAACTGAAGCTTTCTTT
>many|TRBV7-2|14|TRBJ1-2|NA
CASSPRGGGYGYTF
TGTGCCAGCAGCCCTAGGGGAGGGGGCTATGGCTACACCTTC
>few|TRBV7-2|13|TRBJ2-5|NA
CASSLAGPLPQYF
TGTGCCAGCAGCTTAGCCGGGCCTCTCCCCCAGTACTTC
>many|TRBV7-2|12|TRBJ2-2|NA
CASSWGTGELFF
TGTGCCAGCAGCTGGGGGACCGGGGAGCTGTTTTTT
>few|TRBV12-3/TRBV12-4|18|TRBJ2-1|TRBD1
CASSWAYTGESSYNEQFF
TGTGCCAGCAGTTGGGCGTACACAGGGGAGAGCTCCTACAATGAGCAGTTCTTC
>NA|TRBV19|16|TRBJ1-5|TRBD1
CASTRSAGGVYQPQHF
TGTGCCAGCACCCGGTCGGCAGGGGGTGTTTATCAGCCCCAGCATTTT
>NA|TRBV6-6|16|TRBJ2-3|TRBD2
CASSFLSGGNLDTQYF
TGTGCCAGCAGCTTCCTCAGCGGGGGTAACCTAGATACGCAGTATTTT
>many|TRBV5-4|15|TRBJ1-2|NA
CASSLAENGASGYTF
TGTGCCAGCAGCTTGGCGGAGAACGGGGCAAGCGGCTACACCTTC
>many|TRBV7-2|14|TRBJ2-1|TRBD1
CASSRDRGLVEQFF
TGTGCCAGCAGCCGGGACAGGGGGCTGGTTGAGCAGTTCTTC
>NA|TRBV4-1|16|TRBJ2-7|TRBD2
CASSQEDVGGSYEQYF
TGCGCCAGCAGCCAAGAGGACGTCGGGGGGAGCTACGAGCAGTACTTC
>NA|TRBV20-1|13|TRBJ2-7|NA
CTALSGSSYEQYF
TGCACCGCCCTTAGCGGTAGCTCCTACGAGCAGTACTTC
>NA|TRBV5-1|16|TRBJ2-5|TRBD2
CASSLATSALEETQYF
TGCGCCAGCAGCTTGGCTACTAGCGCGCTTGAAGAGACCCAGTACTTC
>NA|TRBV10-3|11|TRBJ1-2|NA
CAISGDSGYTF
TGTGCCATCAGTGGCGACTCTGGCTACACCTTC
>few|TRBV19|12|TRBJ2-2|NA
CAAGPSTGELFF
TGTGCGGCAGGTCCCTCTACCGGGGAGCTGTTTTTT
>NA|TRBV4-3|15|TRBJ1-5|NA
CASSQDSGPNQPQHF
TGCGCCAGCAGCCAAGATTCCGGGCCGAATCAGCCCCAGCATTTT
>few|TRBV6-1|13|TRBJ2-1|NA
CAIGPISYNEQFF
TGTGCCATCGGGCCGATATCCTACAATGAGCAGTTCTTC
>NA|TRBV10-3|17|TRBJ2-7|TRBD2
CAISESAGKGGLEEQYF
TGTGCCATCAGTGAGTCGGCGGGGAAAGGGGGACTAGAAGAGCAGTACTTC
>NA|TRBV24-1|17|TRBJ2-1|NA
CATSDNRGDGSRNEQFF
TGTGCCACCAGTGATAACCGAGGAGACGGGAGCCGAAATGAGCAGTTCTTC
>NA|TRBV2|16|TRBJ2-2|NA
CASSDLGNDLAGELFF
TGTGCCAGCAGTGATTTGGGAAATGATTTGGCCGGGGAGCTGTTTTTT
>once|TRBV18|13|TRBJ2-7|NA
CASSPSRSDEQYF
TGTGCCAGCTCACCGTCCCGGTCGGATGAGCAGTACTTC
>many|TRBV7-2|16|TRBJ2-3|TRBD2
CASSLVLAGGTDTQYF
TGTGCCAGCAGCTTAGTTTTAGCGGGGGGTACAGATACGCAGTATTTT
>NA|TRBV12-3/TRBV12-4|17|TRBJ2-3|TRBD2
CASTAGTSGGVTDTQYF
TGTGCCAGCACGGCGGGGACTAGCGGGGGGGTCACAGATACGCAGTATTTT
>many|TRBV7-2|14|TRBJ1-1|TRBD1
CASSLIQGGTEAFF
TGTGCCAGCAGCTTAATCCAGGGGGGGACTGAAGCTTTCTTT
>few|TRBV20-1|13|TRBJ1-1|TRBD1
CSAPGTGFTEAFF
TGCAGTGCTCCCGGGACAGGGTTTACTGAAGCTTTCTTT
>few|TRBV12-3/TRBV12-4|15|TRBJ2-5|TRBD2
CASSFATAGGRTQYF
TGTGCCAGCAGTTTTGCTACAGCGGGGGGCAGGACCCAGTACTTC
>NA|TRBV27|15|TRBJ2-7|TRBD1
CASRPGGASRYEQYF
TGTGCCAGCAGACCAGGGGGCGCGTCTCGGTACGAGCAGTACTTC
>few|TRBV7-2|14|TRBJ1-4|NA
CASSSRRGDEKLFF
TGTGCCAGCAGCTCCAGGAGGGGGGATGAAAAACTGTTTTTT
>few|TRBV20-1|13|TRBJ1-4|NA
CSAFGLGNEKLFF
TGCAGTGCTTTTGGGTTAGGGAATGAAAAACTGTTTTTT
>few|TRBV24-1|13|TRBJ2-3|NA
CATSDFYPDTQYF
TGTGCCACCAGTGATTTTTATCCAGATACGCAGTATTTT
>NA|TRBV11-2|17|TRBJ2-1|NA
CASSSPIGLRSYNEQFF
TGTGCCAGCAGCTCCCCGATTGGGCTTCGCTCCTACAATGAGCAGTTCTTC
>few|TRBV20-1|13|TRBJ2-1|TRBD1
CSATDRGDNEQFF
TGCAGTGCTACCGACAGGGGCGACAATGAGCAGTTCTTC
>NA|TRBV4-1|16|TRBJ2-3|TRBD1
CASSQDETGGTNTQYF
TGCGCCAGCAGCCAAGATGAGACAGGGGGAACGAATACGCAGTATTTT
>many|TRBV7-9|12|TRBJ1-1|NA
CASSKKNLEAFF
TGTGCCAGCAGCAAGAAGAACCTTGAAGCTTTCTTT
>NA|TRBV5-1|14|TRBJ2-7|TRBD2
CASSFREGTSEQYF
TGCGCCAGCAGCTTTCGGGAGGGGACCTCCGAGCAGTACTTC
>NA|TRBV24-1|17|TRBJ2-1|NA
CATSDSSGTRSYNEQFF
TGTGCCACCAGTGATTCTTCCGGGACAAGGTCCTACAATGAGCAGTTCTTC
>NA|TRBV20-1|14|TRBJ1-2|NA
CSPGMSPGNYGYTF
TGCAGTCCCGGTATGAGTCCGGGGAACTATGGCTACACCTTC